This entry lists 18 T cell receptor beta chains sequenced from one sample in a study of OX40 agonist ivuxolimab in advanced cancers. Assay used: immunoSEQ multiplex PCR; TCRdb lists only in-frame clones, some missing. The sample lists approximately 77,000 clones; 91% were seen once. This material consisted of CD4+ or CD8+ T cells sorted from blood, taken in a trial of the OX40 agonist ivuxolimab. These receptors were obtained from an adult with an advanced solid tumor such as melanoma, head and neck, liver or kidney cancer.

This chain links TRBV27 with TRBJ2-6; no clear D gene. Trimming left V 3 bases short and J 0 bases short, with 18 bases between. The CDR3 length is 19 residues. CDR1 MNHEY and CDR2 SMNVEV come from the germline V gene (reference sequence). CDR3 amino acids: CASSFSSPHGSSGANVLTF. CDR3 nucleotide sequence: TGTGCCAGCAGTTTCAGCTCCCCACATGGAAGCTCTGGGGCCAACGTCCTGACTTTC. The entire variable domain, with the rest obtained from reference TRBV27 and TRBJ2-6, is as follows: EAQVTQNPRYLITVTGKKLTVTCSQNMNHEYMSWYRQDPGLGLRQIYYSMNVEVTDKGDVPEGYKVSRKEKRNFPLILESPSPNQTSLYFCASSFSSPHGSSGANVLTFGAGSRLTVL.

This sequence joins TRBV25-1 and TRBJ1-4; TRBD1 agrees at 7 bases. V was pared by 6 bases and J by 14 bases, with 12 bases of the junction left unmatched. The CDR3 spans 13 residues. Germline lookup yields CDR1 MGHDK and CDR2 SYGVNS. In nucleotides, the CDR3 is TGTGCCAGCAGGACAGGGTCAGCTAAAGGGCTGTTTTTT. The encoded protein is CASRTGSAKGLFF.

The chain joins TRBV11-2 to TRBJ2-7; 9 bases line up with TRBD1. CDR3 length: 15 amino acids. Trimming cost V 5 bases and J 2 bases; bases outside gene matches: 7. Germline CDR1 is SGHAT and CDR2 is FQNNGV. The CDR3 sequence is CASSPLGTGPYEQYF. CDR3 nucleotide sequence: TGTGCCAGCAGCCCATTAGGGACAGGGCCCTACGAGCAGTACTTC. Full variable domain (rest looked up from reference TRBV11-2 and TRBJ2-7): EAGVAQSPRYKIIEKRQSVAFWCNPISGHATLYWYQQILGQGPKLLIQFQNNGVVDDSQLPKDRFSAERLKGVDSTLKIQPAKLEDSAVYLCASSPLGTGPYEQYFGPGTRLTVT.

The genes are TRBV6-1 and TRBJ2-5, with TRBD2 matching over 8 bases. Germline CDR1 MNHNS, CDR2 SASEGT. The trim removed 6 bases at V and 0 bases at J, leaving 6 bases unmatched. CDR3 size: 15 residues. The chain's CDR3 is CASRATGGNQETQYF. The DNA of the CDR3 is TGTGCCAGCAGGGCGACGGGGGGGAACCAAGAGACCCAGTACTTC.

The chain has TRBV12-1 and TRBJ2-7; the table's D gene call, TRBD2, was not cross checked with the DNA. TRBV12-1 is annotated as a pseudogene. The CDR3 spans 13 residues. CDR3 amino acids: CASSSGGHYEQYF. The CDR3 nucleotides read TGTGCCAGCAGCTCCGGGGGTCACTACGAGCAGTACTTC.

The CDR3 loop reads CASSHLQGGGTEAFF. In DNA form, the CDR3 reads TGCGCCAGCAGCCACCTACAGGGGGGGGGAACTGAAGCTTTCTTT. The V and J genes are TRBV4-3 and TRBJ1-1; TRBD1 matches at 8 bases. Per the germline V gene, CDR1 is LGHNA and CDR2 is YSLEER. This CDR3 is built from 15 residues. J lost 5 bases, V lost 3 bases, and 8 bases had no gene match.

The chain carries TRBV5-1 and TRBJ2-3; D gene uncertain. Looked up from germline, CDR1 is SGHRS and CDR2 is YFSETQ. The CDR3 totals 14 residues. Trimming left V 0 bases short and J 6 bases short, with 11 bases between. For the CDR3, the DNA is TGCGCCAGCAGCTTGGCCCTACCGAGGGATACGCAGTATTTT. Its translation is CASSLALPRDTQYF.

The V and J genes are TRBV27 and TRBJ1-4; D may be TRBD1 (5 bases). V lost 6 bases to trimming and J lost 2 bases, with 13 bases between them. CDR1 is MNHEY, CDR2 SMNVEV, per germline (reference sequence). The CDR3 has 15 residues. CDR3: CASSWKGMTNEKLFF. For the CDR3, the DNA is TGTGCCAGCAGCTGGAAGGGGATGACTAATGAAAAACTGTTTTTT.

The CDR3 loop reads CASRRAFEKLFF. For the CDR3, the DNA is TGTGCCAGCCGGAGGGCATTTGAAAAACTGTTTTTT. V is TRBV28 and J is TRBJ1-4; D is undetermined. CDR3 length equals 12 residues. Germline V gives CDR1 MDHEN, CDR2 SYDVKM. Trimming shortened V by 8 bases and J by 7 bases, and 11 bases separated the two germline ends.

The V and J genes are TRBV9 and TRBJ2-5, with TRBD2 matching 7 bases. The J call may be mistaken, given a closer DNA end match to TRBJ2-7. Germline V gene data show CDR1 as SGDLS and CDR2 as YYNGEE. CDR3 length: 14 amino acids. The CDR3 loop is CASSLRAGDYEQYF. The CDR3 DNA sequence: TGTGCCAGCAGCCTACGTGCGGGGGACTACGAGCAGTACTTC.

In regard to this clone: Sequence at one end of the junction differs from germline and may be a read error. CDR3 amino acids: CACSRDSFGELFF. Here the CDR3 DNA reads TGTGCCTGCAGTCGAGACAGCTTCGGGGAGCTGTTTTTT. V usage is TRBV6-1 and J usage is TRBJ2-2; D might be TRBD1 (5 bases). Germline lookup yields CDR1 MNHNS and CDR2 SASEGT. The CDR3 spans 13 residues.

The V gene is TRBV30, the J gene TRBJ1-5, with a weak D call TRBD1 (5 bases). V was shortened by 0 bases and J by 2 bases, with 8 bases between the two germline ends. In germline, CDR1 is GTSNPN, CDR2 SVGIG (reference sequence). The CDR3 covers 14 residues. The CDR3: CAWSVQGGNQPQHF. In DNA form, the CDR3 reads TGTGCCTGGAGTGTACAAGGGGGCAATCAGCCCCAGCATTTT.

The chain recombines TRBV2 with TRBJ2-2; a weak D match, TRBD1 (6 bases). V was clipped by 3 bases and J by 6 bases, with 11 bases between them. The CDR3 is 14 amino acids. The germline V gene has CDR1 SNHLY and CDR2 FYNNEI. For the CDR3, the DNA is TGTGCCAGCAGTGATACAGGGCACGCCGGGGAGCTGTTTTTT. This sequence encodes CASSDTGHAGELFF. The whole variable domain, remainder taken from reference TRBV2 and TRBJ2-2, is EPEVTQTPSHQVTQMGQEVILRCVPISNHLYFYWYRQILGQKVEFLVSFYNNEISEKSEIFDDQFSVERPDGSNFTLKIRSTKLEDSAMYFCASSDTGHAGELFFGEGSRLTVL.

The rearrangement uses TRBV2 and TRBJ1-4; D gene ambiguous. Trimming left V 7 bases short and J 2 bases short, with 8 bases between. The CDR3 has 13 amino acids. CDR1 SNHLY and CDR2 FYNNEI come from the germline V gene. The DNA for the CDR3 is TGTGCCAGCATTGGGGTGACTAATGAAAAACTGTTTTTT. Its protein is CASIGVTNEKLFF.

This rearrangement joins TRBV18 to TRBJ2-1; D is undetermined. There are 15 residues in the CDR3. Germline V CDR1 and CDR2: KGHSH, LQKENI. V gave up 1 base and J gave up 4 bases, with 11 bases separating them. CDR3 sequence (DNA): TGTGCCAGCTCACCACGTGGCCACCAATACAATGAGCAGTTCTTC. Amino acids: CASSPRGHQYNEQFF.

The chain uses TRBV15 and TRBJ2-1; D is undetermined. Trimming took 0 bases from V and 3 from J, leaving 9 bases between them. Looked up from germline, CDR1 is LNHNV and CDR2 is YYDKDF (reference sequence). CDR3 length: 15 residues. In nucleotides, the CDR3 is TGTGCCACCAGCAGAGAACAGCGAGGCTACAATGAGCAGTTCTTC. This encodes CATSREQRGYNEQFF.

The rearrangement joins TRBV9 to TRBJ1-5; TRBD1 matches at 8 bases. Germline loops: CDR1 SGDLS, CDR2 YYNGEE. The CDR3 length is 15 residues. The ends lost 0 bases at V and 11 bases at J; junction bases unmatched: 10. The CDR3 reads CASSVGPTGAESQHF. DNA of the CDR3: TGTGCCAGCAGCGTAGGGCCGACAGGGGCAGAGTCCCAGCATTTT.

The rearrangement joins TRBV6-6 to TRBJ2-5, with D perhaps matching TRBD1 or TRBD2 (5 bases each). Germline lookup yields CDR1 MNHNY and CDR2 SVGAGI (reference sequence). With 3 bases removed from V and 5 bases from J, the gap between germline ends came to 13 bases. The CDR3 sequence is 14 residues long. CDR3 in amino acids: CASSYLGGGETQYF. DNA for the CDR3: TGTGCCAGCAGTTATCTTGGGGGTGGGGAGACCCAGTACTTC.